This T cell receptor beta chain was identified in a study of blood T cell repertoires in COVID-19. Study-level background: Samples representing acute and convalescent COVID-19 were sourced from the United States, Italy and Spain. In each case, the material was cDNA or gDNA derived from T cells, B-cell-depleted T cells, or PBMCs.

Authors' methods: Researchers report that nucleated cell counts were estimated from reference gene primer amplification. Method: immunoSEQ multiplex PCR; TCRdb's copy keeps in-frame clones and lacks some. The DNA was the basis for D and trimming; V, J and clone size are from that table. Of roughly 190,000 clones detected, roughly 85% appear once; the ten largest clones hold about 22%. Trimming cost V 3 bases and J 3 bases; bases outside gene matches: 1. Germline V gene data show CDR1 as SGDLS and CDR2 as YYNGEE. The CDR3 is 15 residues long. J is TRBJ2-1 and V is TRBV9, with 12 nucleotides matching TRBD2. The TCR sequence derives from a man between 60 and 75 years old with active or convalescent COVID-19. Sequenced: peripheral blood. As DNA, the CDR3 is TGTGCCAGCAGCGCGACTAGCGGGGGCTACAATGAGCAGTTCTTC. It translates to CASSATSGGYNEQFF.